Here is one TCR beta chain with its context. Its antigen is still unknown. This sample is part of a study of T cells after yellow fever vaccination. UMIs were added to TCR cDNA along with a universal primer site when it was made by 5'RACE template switching. TCRdb reprocessed the 5' RACE reads via MiXCR and lists one record per CDR3 protein. The sample has more than 350,000 distinct CDR3 sequences; 9.5% to 13% are singletons. General study findings and limits: Booster sampling recovered most clones from primary vaccination (96% CD4, around 88% CD8). Of the clonotypes, a small share occurred in both CD4 and CD8 compartments.

This specimen was PBMCs, taken on the day of the first yellow fever vaccination. The TCR originated in a man aged 18 to 35 who received the YFV17D yellow fever vaccine.

CDR3 sequence reads: CATSIRGPSTDTQYF. In DNA form, the CDR3 reads TGTGCCACCAGCATTCGAGGCCCTAGCACAGATACGCAGTATTTT. The chain joins TRBV15 to TRBJ2-3; the D is unclear. The CDR3 is 15 amino acids. Germline-derived CDR1 and CDR2 are LNHNV and YYDKDF (reference sequence). The V and J ends lost 4 bases and 0 bases respectively, with 11 bases between them.